These 6 T cell receptor beta chains came from one sample sequenced in a study of cytomegalovirus exposure and HLA in healthy donors (dated by TCRdb to the late 2010s). Preparation of the library involved the immunoSEQ multiplex PCR assay. For the multiplex PCR, a mixture combining 60 forward primers for TCR Vbeta segments and 13 reverse primers for TCR Jbeta segments was used. This immuneACCESS table, as held by TCRdb, lists in-frame sequences with V and J called but not all clones. Of the missing ones, under half trace to an unresolved V gene in checked studies; the others have no known cause. A total of fewer than 150,000 clones appear in this sample, 85% to 90% of them only once. The ten largest account for roughly 6.7% of the sample. Material for sequencing was PBMCs. The receptors shown here come from a young woman in good health and CMV-seropositive.

This clone was detected a few times. V and J are TRBV14 and TRBJ1-2; D is uncertain. CDR1 is SGHDN, CDR2 FVKESK, per germline. Deletions cut 1 base from V and 8 bases from J, with 5 bases between. The CDR3 consists of 11 residues. The CDR3: CASSQAKGYTF. The CDR3 bases are TGTGCCAGCAGCCAAGCTAAGGGCTACACCTTC.

In this sample, this clone turned up a few times. The V and J genes are TRBV7-3 and TRBJ2-2, with D perhaps matching TRBD2 (6 bases). The germline V and J ends were trimmed by 5 bases and 0 bases, with 13 bases remaining between them. CDR3 size: 16 residues. Germline CDR1 is SGHTA and CDR2 is FQGTGA. This CDR3 reads CASSPAGTPNTGELFF. The CDR3 bases are TGTGCCAGCAGCCCGGCCGGGACTCCGAACACCGGGGAGCTGTTTTTT.

The chain joins TRBV11-2 to TRBJ2-5; 15 nucleotides match TRBD2. From germline, CDR1 is SGHAT and CDR2 FQNNGV. The CDR3 extends over 17 amino acids. V was pared by 1 base and J by 5 bases, with 5 bases of the junction left unmatched. The CDR3 sequence: CASSLGTSGGAGETQYF. The CDR3 bases are TGTGCCAGCAGCTTAGGGACTAGCGGGGGGGCCGGGGAGACCCAGTACTTC.

The V gene is TRBV4-2, the J gene TRBJ2-7; TRBD1 aligns across 10 bases. Per germline, CDR1 LGHNA and CDR2 YNFKEQ. V shed 0 bases, J shed 4 bases, and the junction held 0 bases outside the gene matches. This CDR3 contains 14 residues. The CDR3 DNA sequence: TGTGCCAGCAGCCAAGAGGACAGGGGGTACGAGCAGTACTTC. Encoded protein: CASSQEDRGYEQYF.

This chain connects TRBV2 to TRBJ2-1; 7 bases are a match to TRBD1. The CDR3 has 13 amino acids. CDR1 is SNHLY, CDR2 FYNNEI, per germline. V trimming: 5 bases; J trimming: 7 bases; junction bases outside the gene matches: 5. The chain's CDR3 is CASSPDRANEQFF. The CDR3 nucleotides read TGTGCCAGCAGTCCCGACAGGGCGAATGAGCAGTTCTTC.

V usage is TRBV27 and J usage is TRBJ1-6, with 8 bases fitting TRBD1. The CDR3 is 14 residues long. J lost 9 bases, V lost 3 bases, and 4 bases had no gene match. Germline CDR1 MNHEY, CDR2 SMNVEV (reference sequence). The CDR3 bases are TGTGCCAGCAGTTTCCGGGACAGGACTTCACCCCTCCACTTT. It translates to CASSFRDRTSPLHF.